This TCR beta chain is drawn from a study of T cells after posttransplantation cyclophosphamide (TCRdb year 2016). With regard to the full study: Using TRB sequencing, the study followed how the T cell repertoire reconstituted after myeloablative bone marrow transplantation in which posttransplantation cyclophosphamide served as GVHD prophylaxis. Antigen receptor sequencing covered samples from some 35 PTCy-treated patients and 16 of their related bone marrow donors. In 3 patients, up to about 3 additional blood samples taken between 2 and 5.2 years after transplant also underwent TRB sequencing, as did pretransplant blood from 4 patients. TRB sequencing was performed on blood from all 35 or so PTCy patients with 1-year posttransplant specimens. Public TRB sequences were searched against a database of over 3,600 sequences associated with responses to pathogens, tumor antigens, self-antigens and alloantigens. TRA and TRB clonality were tightly correlated in 10 or so samples, so subsequent TCR analyses focused on TRB only. What the research found in general, with its limitations: The TRB repertoires of T cells infiltrating skin or the GI tract showed only limited overlap with the TRB repertoires found in blood. Across the 35 to 55 patients, TRB clonality was highly associated with recipient CMV seropositivity and CMV reactivation, and diversity with PTCy was similar to that in the CNI/methotrexate controls. Donor-recipient similarity was low at 1-2 months but increased during the first year, and donor CD8+ memory clones often dominated later blood repertoires.

Looking up the germline V gene yields CDR1 MNHNS and CDR2 SASEGT. Measured from the cysteine to the phenylalanine, the CDR3 is 13 residues long. The entry retains the CDR3 DNA only, 39 bases that are in frame from base 1. The intended sense of this specimen's treatment or condition label: high-dose cyclophosphamide on days +3 and +4 as single-agent GVHD prophylaxis. Busulfan and fludarabine conditioning, a related or unrelated marrow graft, and cyclophosphamide on days +3 and +4 were given to PTCy patients. The PTCy-treated patients were enrolled in a prospective multi-institutional clinical trial. Peripheral blood and bone marrow mononuclear cells were isolated by Ficoll-Hypaque density centrifugation and were cryopreserved. TRB sequencing used genomic DNA with the immunoSEQ assay at survey resolution or the hsTCRB kit. The paper's data handling went like this. The immunoSEQ software handled the initial read processing, while the LymphoSeq R package was used for the repertoire analyses. Clonality was computed as 1 minus normalized Shannon entropy, and a Gini coefficient was also calculated for each TRB dataset. To infer phenotypes in unsorted samples, TRB sequences from sorted subsets of the recipient or donor were mapped onto unsorted samples from the same recipient. TCRdb took this table from immuneACCESS and kept in-frame rearrangements with V and J called. Such tables lack part of the clones; where checked against another copy, unresolved V genes explain under half of the gap, and the rest is unexplained. The V and J calls and the clone size are those of that table, but D and trimming were determined from the DNA. For this sample, 23,000 or so clones are listed, none of them singletons. The ten largest clonotypes hold about 1.8% of the sample.

A word on this clone: No cognate antigen has been identified for it. No base-level quality is on record; no much larger clone is a single base apart.

The material sequenced was PBMCs, taken after allogeneic stem cell transplant with posttransplant cyclophosphamide. This sequence was found in a young adult male patient who received an allogeneic stem cell transplant from a related donor, was CMV-positive, and had no GVHD. Following a transplant, some T cells may be graft donor cells, not patient cells. The receptor chain draws on TRBV6-1 and TRBJ2-3; TRBD1 is a weak D gene call, 6 bases matching. The DNA sequence follows: TGTGCTACAGGGACCTCTAGCACAGATACGCAGTATTTT. Translation gives CATGTSSTDTQYF.